This T cell receptor beta chain was sequenced in a study of cytomegalovirus exposure and HLA in healthy donors. Amplification used 60 Vbeta primers and 13 Jbeta primers. Profiling relied on immunoSEQ multiplex PCR, and the TCRdb table lists in-frame clones only, not all of them. The data show 150,000 to 200,000 clones, 80% to 90% seen once. Germline loops: CDR1 SGHTA, CDR2 FQGNSA. The germline V and J ends were trimmed by 5 bases and 6 bases, with 10 bases remaining between them. CDR3 length equals 12 residues. The TCR comes from a man in his forties in good health and CMV-seropositive. This sequence joins TRBV7-2 and TRBJ1-1; D remains unclear. What was sequenced was PBMCs. Here the CDR3 DNA reads TGTGCCAGCAGCCCCCGTAGTTCTGAAGCTTTCTTT. Residues: CASSPRSSEAFF.